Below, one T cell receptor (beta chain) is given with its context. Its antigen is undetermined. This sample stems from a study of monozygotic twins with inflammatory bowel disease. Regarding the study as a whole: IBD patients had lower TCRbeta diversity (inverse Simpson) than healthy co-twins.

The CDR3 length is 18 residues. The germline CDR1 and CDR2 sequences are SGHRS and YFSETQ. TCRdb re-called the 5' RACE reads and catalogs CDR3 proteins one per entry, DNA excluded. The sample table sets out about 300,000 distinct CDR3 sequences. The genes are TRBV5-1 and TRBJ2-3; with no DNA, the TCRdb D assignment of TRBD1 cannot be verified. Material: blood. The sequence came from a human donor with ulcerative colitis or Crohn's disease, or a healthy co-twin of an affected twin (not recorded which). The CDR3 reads CASSLLRGGRPPTDTQYF.